This T cell receptor beta chain was found in a study of blood T cells in healthy people across ages. A second PCR of about 6 to 12 cycles used a sample-barcoded 5' primer and a J-beta primer mix. TCRdb reanalysed the 5' RACE reads using MiXCR and keeps one entry per CDR3 protein. Of around 1,900,000 distinct CDR3 sequences listed, about two fifths are singletons. Investigators took about 9.4 milliliters of peripheral blood from every donor. The CDR3 loop spans 15 amino acids. Trimming shortened V by 1 base and J by 0 bases, and 12 bases separated the two germline ends. CDR1 and CDR2 from the germline V gene are SQVTM and ANQGSEA.

The receptor comes from a human donor in good health. The chain carries TRBV29-1 and TRBJ1-1; the D is unclear. The sequenced sample was blood. This CDR3 is CSVEGRNRLNTEAFF. CDR3 bases: TGCAGCGTTGAAGGGCGGAACAGATTGAACACTGAAGCTTTCTTT.